This T cell receptor beta chain is drawn from a study of T cells after yellow fever vaccination. Findings and caveats of the study: From the bulk population, abundant clonotypes could contaminate and appear within FACS-sorted repertoires. The secondary response was weaker, and its peak arrived faster, on day 5 versus 15.

This clonotype was seen a few times. Its cognate antigen is unknown. Germline loops: CDR1 SGHDN, CDR2 FVKESK. V dropped 0 bases and J dropped 11 bases, with 10 bases sitting between them. The CDR3 has 12 residues. From the 5' RACE reads, TCRdb called clonotypes with MiXCR, one entry per CDR3 protein. The repertoire holds 500,000 to 700,000 distinct CDR3 sequences, with 19% as singletons. The material sequenced was PBMCs, taken 15 days after the yellow fever booster vaccination. V is TRBV14 and J is TRBJ1-1; D unresolved. This sequence originates from a man aged 25 to 40 who received the YFV17D yellow fever vaccine. CDR3 sequence: CASSQDRLLAFF. The CDR3 nucleotides are TGTGCCAGCAGCCAAGACCGCCTACTGGCTTTCTTT.